Sequencing of this T cell receptor (beta chain) was carried out in a study of blood T cell repertoires in COVID-19. Study at large: Material from acute and convalescent COVID-19 was sourced from the United States, Italy and Spain.

Losses at the gene ends were 4 bases for V and 1 base for J; bases not matched to a gene: 7. The germline gives CDR1 MDHEN, CDR2 SYDVKM. The CDR3 covers 16 residues. How the authors handled the data: Estimates of nucleated cell counts were drawn from the amplification of reference gene primers. Libraries were prepared by immunoSEQ multiplex PCR; TCRdb keeps only in-frame clonotypes and omits some of them. That table furnishes V, J and clone size, whereas the DNA furnished D and trimming. The data hold roughly 230,000 clones, with roughly 81% observed a single time. Sequencing input: peripheral blood. This TCR was sampled from a man aged 50-59 years with acute or convalescent COVID-19. This rearrangement joins TRBV28 to TRBJ2-7; TRBD2 agrees at 10 bases. CDR3 bases: TGTGCCAGCAGTTCCCCCCGGACTAGCGGATCCTACGAGCAGTACTTC. This gives the protein CASSSPRTSGSYEQYF.